This passage covers 29 T cell receptor beta chains from one sample sequenced in a study of blood T cell repertoires in COVID-19. Method: immunoSEQ multiplex PCR; TCRdb's copy keeps in-frame clones and lacks some. This sample yields more than 200,000 clones, of which 75% to 90% are seen a single time; roughly 2% belongs to the top ten. Sequenced sample: peripheral blood. The receptors stem from a man aged 30 to 39 with active or convalescent COVID-19.

The rearrangement uses TRBV29-1 and TRBJ2-7; D ambiguous. Germline lookup yields CDR1 SQVTM and CDR2 ANQGSEA. With 6 bases removed from V and 7 bases from J, the gap between germline ends came to 13 bases. This CDR3 has 11 amino acids. CDR3 sequence reads: CSVTQALEQYF. The CDR3, as DNA: TGCAGCGTCACCCAGGCACTGGAGCAGTACTTC.

The chain combines TRBV5-1 with TRBJ1-4, with TRBD1 as a possible D gene (6 bases). V shed 3 bases and J shed 8 bases, with 17 bases lying between them. CDR1 and CDR2 from the germline V gene are SGHRS and YFSETQ. The CDR3 is 15 amino acids. CDR3 bases: TGCGCCAGCAGCTCGGGAAGGGGGATGGACGAAAAACTGTTTTTT. Translating it yields CASSSGRGMDEKLFF.

This rearrangement joins TRBV7-2 to TRBJ1-1; D is uncertain. Germline V lookup: CDR1 SGHTA, CDR2 FQGNSA. V was trimmed by 1 base and J by 0 bases, leaving 9 bases between them. The length of the CDR3 is 15 residues. Here the CDR3 DNA reads TGTGCCAGCAGCTTAGGTCGAGATATGAACACTGAAGCTTTCTTT. Translation: CASSLGRDMNTEAFF. The full variable domain, its missing parts supplied by reference TRBV7-2 and TRBJ1-1, is GAGVSQSPSNKVTEKGKDVELRCDPISGHTALYWYRQSLGQGLEFLIYFQGNSAPDKSGLPSDRFSAERTGGSVSTLTIQRTQQEDSAVYLCASSLGRDMNTEAFFGQGTRLTVV.

The V and J genes are TRBV3-1 (or the pseudogene TRBV3-2) and TRBJ2-3, with 8 bases aligning to TRBD2. The CDR3 contains 16 residues. Trimming at V came to 4 bases and at J to 5 bases, leaving 11 bases not matched to a gene. The germline CDR1 and CDR2 sequences are LGHDT and YNNKEL (reference sequence). This CDR3 is CASSPYGRGDVDTQYF. The CDR3 DNA follows: TGTGCCAGCAGCCCCTACGGGCGGGGGGATGTAGATACGCAGTATTTT.

The chain is built from TRBV5-6 and TRBJ2-1, with TRBD2 as a possible D gene (6 bases). CDR3 length equals 17 residues. Germline loops: CDR1 SGHDT, CDR2 YYEEEE. V was shortened by 0 bases and J by 4 bases, with 17 bases between the two germline ends. The chain's CDR3 is CASSLVWAGPGYNEQFF. CDR3 bases: TGTGCCAGCAGCTTGGTGTGGGCGGGGCCGGGTTACAATGAGCAGTTCTTC.

This chain uses TRBV5-1 with TRBJ1-2; the D gene is possibly TRBD1 (5 bases). The CDR3 consists of 14 residues. Germline V CDR1 and CDR2: SGHRS, YFSETQ. V gave up 0 bases and J gave up 3 bases, with 9 bases separating them. The CDR3 coding sequence is TGCGCCAGCAGCTTGGAAGGGGTTTACTATGGCTACACCTTC. Amino acids: CASSLEGVYYGYTF. Full variable domain (remainder filled in from reference TRBV5-1 and TRBJ1-2): KAGVTQTPRYLIKTRGQQVTLSCSPISGHRSVSWYQQTPGQGLQFLFEYFSETQRNKGNFPGRFSGRQFSNSRSEMNVSTLELGDSALYLCASSLEGVYYGYTFGSGTRLTVV.

The rearrangement links TRBV6-5 to TRBJ2-7; 10 bases are shared with TRBD1. The CDR3 loop spans 13 amino acids. V was pared by 8 bases and J by 1 base, with 2 bases of the junction left unmatched. Germline V CDR1 and CDR2: MNHEY, SVGAGI. CDR3 protein: CASRQGASYEQYF. DNA of the CDR3: TGTGCCAGCCGACAGGGGGCTTCCTACGAGCAGTACTTC.

The chain joins TRBV7-8 to TRBJ1-3; unclear D gene. The CDR3 is 12 amino acids. CDR1 SGHVS and CDR2 FQNEAQ come from the germline V gene. V was shortened by 3 bases and J by 4 bases, with 4 bases between the two germline ends. CDR3 residues: CASSFMGNTIYF. For the CDR3, the DNA is TGTGCCAGCAGCTTTATGGGAAACACCATATATTTT.

V usage is TRBV6-5 and J usage is TRBJ1-1; 8 nucleotides match TRBD1. The CDR3 totals 14 residues. CDR1 MNHEY and CDR2 SVGAGI come from the germline V gene. V trimming: 2 bases; J trimming: 8 bases; junction bases outside the gene matches: 7. CDR3 sequence reads: CASSYGQGGMEAFF. CDR3 bases: TGTGCCAGCAGTTACGGACAGGGCGGAATGGAAGCTTTCTTT.

The chain carries TRBV9 and TRBJ2-1; a weak D match, TRBD1 (5 bases). The CDR3 consists of 15 residues. CDR1 SGDLS and CDR2 YYNGEE come from the germline V gene. V was cut by 1 base and J by 6 bases, with 14 bases left in between. This CDR3 reads CASSVTGLMGNEQFF. The CDR3 DNA follows: TGTGCCAGCAGCGTAACAGGATTAATGGGCAATGAGCAGTTCTTC.

This clone was counted a single time. The chain links TRBV7-8 to TRBJ2-3; the match to TRBD1 covers 8 bases. After removal of 5 bases from V and 6 bases from J, the junction contained 10 bases not matched to a gene. The CDR3 consists of 15 residues. The germline CDR1 and CDR2 sequences are SGHVS and FQNEAQ. The CDR3 here is CASSLRTGTSDTQYF. The CDR3 bases are TGTGCCAGCAGCCTCCGGACAGGGACATCTGATACGCAGTATTTT.

The chain uses TRBV7-3 and TRBJ2-5, with a tentative D call TRBD2 (7 bases). The V gene lost 5 bases and the J gene lost 1 base, with 14 bases spanning the gap. Per germline, CDR1 SGHTA and CDR2 FQGTGA. The CDR3 has 15 residues. The CDR3 spells CASSPWGGPQETQYF. CDR3 nucleotides: TGTGCCAGCAGCCCTTGGGGGGGGCCCCAAGAGACCCAGTACTTC.

V is TRBV12-5 and J is TRBJ1-4; 9 bases align to TRBD1. Germline CDR1 LGHNT, CDR2 FRNRAP. After removal of 2 bases from V and 11 bases from J, the junction contained 12 bases not matched to a gene. The CDR3 runs 16 residues. The CDR3 loop is CASGLSTGTGRWKLFF. The CDR3 DNA sequence: TGTGCTAGTGGTTTGTCCACCGGGACAGGGAGGTGGAAACTGTTTTTT.

The rearrangement links TRBV19 to TRBJ2-1; 9 positions match TRBD1. Germline-derived CDR1 and CDR2 are LNHDA and SQIVND (reference sequence). Trimming took 3 bases from V and 5 from J; bases not matched to a gene: 5. The CDR3 extends over 15 amino acids. For the CDR3, the DNA is TGTGCCAGTAGTATTCCTCGGGACAGGGACAATGAGCAGTTCTTC. As protein: CASSIPRDRDNEQFF.

The CDR3 DNA is TGCGCCAGCACCCTCACGACAGGGCCTAATGAAAAACTGTTTTTT. It is translated as CASTLTTGPNEKLFF. The V call is TRBV5-1, the J call TRBJ1-4, with TRBD1 matching 7 bases. V was clipped by 6 bases and J by 3 bases; unmatched bases: 8. Germline CDR1 is SGHRS and CDR2 is YFSETQ. This CDR3 has 15 amino acids.

This clone was detected only once. J is TRBJ2-7 and V is TRBV6-2 or TRBV6-3; D perhaps matches TRBD2 (7 bases). The CDR3 is 14 residues long. The germline V gene encodes CDR1 MNHEY and CDR2 SVGEGT. The V and J ends lost 4 bases and 4 bases respectively, with 14 bases between them. The CDR3 reads CASSLEGGTYEQYF. The DNA of the CDR3 is TGTGCCAGCAGTTTAGAGGGGGGGACTTACGAGCAGTACTTC.

CDR3 in DNA: TGCGCCAGCAGCCAAGTATACGGGGGCAATCAGCCCCAGCATTTT. Protein: CASSQVYGGNQPQHF. The rearrangement uses TRBV4-3 and TRBJ1-5; D is ambiguous. This CDR3 is 15 amino acids long. Germline V CDR1 and CDR2: LGHNA, YSLEER. Trimming took 1 base from V and 2 from J, leaving 9 bases between them.

J is TRBJ2-2 and V is TRBV2; 8 nucleotides match TRBD1. Per germline, CDR1 SNHLY and CDR2 FYNNEI. The V and J ends lost 6 bases and 2 bases, in that order; junction bases with no gene match: 5. CDR3 length: 15 amino acids. The CDR3 loop is CASRGDRLNTGELFF. The CDR3 nucleotides read TGTGCCAGCAGGGGGGACAGGCTAAACACCGGGGAGCTGTTTTTT.

The gene calls are TRBV5-1 and TRBJ1-3; D remains unclear. The CDR3 length is 15 residues. Per the germline V gene, CDR1 is SGHRS and CDR2 is YFSETQ. Trimming stripped 0 bases from V and 5 bases from J, with 12 bases between. CDR3 loop: CASSLDPGLRNTIYF. CDR3 bases: TGCGCCAGCAGCTTGGACCCCGGACTTCGAAACACCATATATTTT.

The chain employs TRBV2 and TRBJ2-1, with 12 bases lining up with TRBD2. With V trimmed by 3 bases and J by 5 bases, 17 bases remained unmatched. Looked up from germline, CDR1 is SNHLY and CDR2 is FYNNEI. This CDR3 has 20 residues. CDR3 amino acids: CASSDPKRLAGVRRHNEQFF. The CDR3 DNA is TGTGCCAGCAGTGACCCCAAACGACTAGCGGGGGTGCGCCGACACAATGAGCAGTTCTTC.

CDR3: CASSFYRHRFLWLVHDYTF. In DNA form, the CDR3 reads TGTGCCAGCAGCTTTTACAGGCACCGCTTCCTATGGCTCGTTCATGACTACACCTTC. The J gene is TRBJ1-2, the V gene TRBV7-6, with D possibly matching TRBD1 (5 bases). With 3 bases removed from V and 10 bases from J, the gap between germline ends came to 33 bases. This CDR3 region has 19 residues. Germline V gene sequence: CDR1 SGHVS, CDR2 FNYEAQ. The whole variable domain, remainder taken from reference TRBV7-6 and TRBJ1-2, is GAGVSQSPRYKVTKRGQDVALRCDPISGHVSLYWYRQALGQGPEFLTYFNYEAQQDKSGLPNDRFSAERPEGSISTLTIQRTEQRDSAMYRCASSFYRHRFLWLVHDYTFGSGTRLTVV.

This rearrangement joins TRBV18 to TRBJ1-1; tentative D call: TRBD1 (5 bases). This CDR3 region has 17 residues. V lost 3 bases, J lost 4 bases, and 21 bases lay in between. Germline values: CDR1 KGHSH, CDR2 LQKENI. The CDR3 DNA is TGTGCCAGCTCACCCTCTCTGCTGGCGAGTAGGGGCACTGAAGCTTTCTTT. It encodes CASSPSLLASRGTEAFF.

The genes are TRBV5-1 and TRBJ2-1, with 9 positions matching TRBD1. CDR1 and CDR2 from the germline V gene are SGHRS and YFSETQ. This CDR3 contains 13 residues. With V trimmed by 3 bases and J by 8 bases, 3 bases remained unmatched. The CDR3 reads CASSWGQGDEQFF. In DNA, the CDR3 is TGCGCCAGCAGCTGGGGACAGGGTGATGAGCAGTTCTTC.

This sequence joins TRBV7-8 and TRBJ1-6, with a possible D match to TRBD1 (5 bases). The CDR3 has 14 residues. The germline gives CDR1 SGHVS, CDR2 FQNEAQ. Trimming left V 5 bases short and J 9 bases short, with 14 bases between. The CDR3, as DNA: TGTGCCAGCAGCGTCAGGGATTCAGCTTCACCCCTCCACTTT. Its translation is CASSVRDSASPLHF.

The CDR3 sequence is CASTNRGNSYEQYF. CDR3 DNA sequence: TGTGCCAGCACCAACAGGGGCAATTCCTACGAGCAGTACTTC. V gene TRBV16 combines with J gene TRBJ2-7, with 7 bases fitting TRBD1. Germline V CDR1 and CDR2: KGHSY, FQNENV. This CDR3 spans 14 amino acids. Unmatched junction bases numbered 7, after V lost 7 bases and J lost 1 base.

The genes are TRBV3-1 (or the pseudogene TRBV3-2) and TRBJ2-7, with 9 bases lining up with TRBD1. The J segment lost 6 bases and the V segment lost 4 bases, leaving 7 bases of the junction unmatched. This CDR3 spans 14 amino acids. Germline CDR1 is LGHDT and CDR2 is YNNKEL (reference sequence). The CDR3 protein is CASSRDRVGSEQYF. CDR3 nucleotides: TGTGCCAGCAGCCGGGACAGGGTGGGGAGCGAGCAGTACTTC.

The chain is built from TRBV7-2 and TRBJ2-7, with 7 bases that match TRBD2. The CDR3 has 13 amino acids. J gave up 6 bases and V 5 bases, and 7 bases lay outside the gene matches. Germline CDR1 is SGHTA and CDR2 is FQGNSA. CDR3 nucleotide sequence: TGTGCCAGCAGCCCATGGGGGGGTAGCGAGCAGTACTTC. This sequence encodes CASSPWGGSEQYF.

The table lists this clone with a few counts. CDR3 DNA: TGTGCCAGCTCACCGAGGACAGGGGGATCAGATGGCTACACCTTC. Translated: CASSPRTGGSDGYTF. The chain is built from TRBV18 and TRBJ1-2; 10 positions agree with TRBD1. Germline CDR1 is KGHSH and CDR2 is LQKENI. The CDR3 has 15 amino acids. V lost 3 bases to trimming and J lost 6 bases; unmatched junction nucleotides: 7.

This clone has ten or more counts. The chain combines TRBV15 with TRBJ2-7; D not certain. The CDR3 length is 14 residues. The V end lost 1 base, the J end lost 3 bases, and 10 bases lay between the germline ends. Looked up from germline, CDR1 is LNHNV and CDR2 is YYDKDF (reference sequence). The CDR3 coding sequence is TGTGCCACCAGCAGAGGCACCGCGAACTACGAGCAGTACTTC. Its translation is CATSRGTANYEQYF.